The rows below give T cell receptor beta chains drawn from one sample of a study of cytomegalovirus exposure and HLA in healthy donors. TCRdb's table, derived via immunoSEQ multiplex PCR, lists solely in-frame clones and lacks some. The sample shows 100,000 to 150,000 clones, less than 80% of them seen only once. The specimen sequenced was PBMCs. These receptors originate from a woman aged 50 to 65 in good health and CMV-seronegative. Both conserved end residues are part of each CDR3. A D gene is named only where the DNA matches it firmly. Not every row has a clone size; where given, it reads once, few, many or a size class.

>NA|NA|13|TRBV6-6|TRBJ2-7
CASSYREAYEQYF
TGTGCCAGCAGTTACCGAGAGGCCTACGAGCAGTACTTC
>few|NA|13|TRBV11-3|TRBJ2-7
CASSLVVAGEQYF
TGTGCCAGCAGCTTAGTTGTGGCGGGAGAGCAGTACTTC
>NA|NA|16|TRBV6-5|TRBJ1-2
CASSSTRARGGNGYTF
TGTGCCAGCAGTTCAACGCGGGCGCGGGGCGGGAATGGCTACACCTTC
>NA|NA|14|TRBV11-2|TRBJ2-7
CASSSPPGLYEQYF
TGTGCCAGCAGCTCCCCTCCAGGCCTCTACGAGCAGTACTTC
>few|NA|13|TRBV5-5|TRBJ1-6
CASSQLGISPLHF
TGTGCCAGCAGCCAACTCGGTATCTCACCCCTCCACTTT
>NA|TRBD2|18|TRBV4-3|TRBJ2-3
CASSQDRLAGDSTDTQYF
TGCGCCAGCAGCCAAGATCGACTAGCGGGAGATAGCACAGATACGCAGTATTTT
>NA|NA|12|TRBV2|TRBJ2-6
CASSPGANVLTF
TGTGCCAGCAGCCCGGGGGCCAACGTCCTGACTTTC
>NA|NA|15|TRBV5-6|TRBJ2-3
CASSRPVRGTDTQYF
TGTGCCAGCAGCCGCCCGGTCAGGGGCACAGATACGCAGTATTTT
>NA|TRBD2|15|TRBV7-9|TRBJ2-7
CASSLAPGGVYEQYF
TGTGCCAGCAGCTTAGCCCCGGGAGGGGTCTACGAGCAGTACTTC
>NA|NA|15|TRBV15|TRBJ1-1
CATSRAPGMSTEAFF
TGTGCCACCAGCAGAGCCCCGGGAATGAGCACTGAAGCTTTCTTT
>NA|NA|17|TRBV12-5|TRBJ2-3
CASGLVGQGLTTDTQYF
TGTGCTAGTGGTTTGGTGGGCCAGGGGCTCACCACAGATACGCAGTATTTT
>NA|NA|14|TRBV11-1|TRBJ2-5
CASSSWTNQETQYF
TGTGCCAGCAGCTCGTGGACTAACCAAGAGACCCAGTACTTC
>NA|NA|14|TRBV7-2|TRBJ2-3
CASSSSRGGDTQYF
TGTGCCAGCAGCTCTTCTAGAGGCGGGGACACGCAGTATTTT
>NA|TRBD2|15|TRBV6-5|TRBJ2-1
CASSYGLAGRGEQFF
TGTGCCAGCAGTTATGGACTAGCCGGGAGGGGTGAGCAGTTCTTC
>NA|NA|14|TRBV5-4|TRBJ2-7
CASSLIRESNEQYF
TGTGCCAGCAGCTTGATTCGGGAAAGCAACGAGCAGTACTTC
>NA|TRBD1|17|TRBV15|TRBJ2-1
CATSREDRAYSYNEQFF
TGTGCCACCAGCAGAGAAGACAGGGCCTACTCCTACAATGAGCAGTTCTTC
>once|TRBD1|17|TRBV7-9|TRBJ1-3
CASSLARTGVDRNTIYF
TGTGCCAGCAGCTTAGCGAGGACAGGGGTTGACCGAAACACCATATATTTT
>NA|TRBD2|13|TRBV7-2|TRBJ2-7
CASSPSGAYEQYF
TGTGCCAGCAGCCCCAGCGGGGCCTACGAGCAGTACTTC
>few|TRBD1|16|TRBV10-3|TRBJ2-7
CAISEPGTGTFYEQYF
TGTGCCATCAGTGAGCCCGGGACAGGGACTTTCTACGAGCAGTACTTC
>NA|NA|16|TRBV30|TRBJ2-3
CAWSAGSSAITDTQYF
TGTGCCTGGAGTGCAGGAAGTAGCGCAATCACAGATACGCAGTATTTT
>NA|TRBD1|13|TRBV7-9|TRBJ1-2
CASSPRQGEGYTF
TGTGCCAGCAGCCCGCGACAGGGGGAAGGCTACACCTTC
>NA|TRBD1|14|TRBV6-5|TRBJ1-2
CASSYWDRGYGYTF
TGTGCCAGCAGTTACTGGGACAGGGGATATGGCTACACCTTC